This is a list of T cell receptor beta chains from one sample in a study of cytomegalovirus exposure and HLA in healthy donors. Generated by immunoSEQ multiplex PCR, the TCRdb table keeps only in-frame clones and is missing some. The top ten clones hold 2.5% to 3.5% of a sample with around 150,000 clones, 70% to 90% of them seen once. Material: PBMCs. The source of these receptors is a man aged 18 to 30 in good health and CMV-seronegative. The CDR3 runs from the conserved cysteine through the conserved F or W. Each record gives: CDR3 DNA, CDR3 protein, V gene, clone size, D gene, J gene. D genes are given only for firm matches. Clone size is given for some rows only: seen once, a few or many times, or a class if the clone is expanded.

TGTGCCAGCAGTTTTCTCGACAGGGGGCGTCGAACTGAAGCTTTCTTT,CASSFLDRGRRTEAFF,TRBV28,once,TRBD1,TRBJ1-1
TGCGCCAGCAGTTTCGGGGAAACCTACAATGAGCAGTTCTTC,CASSFGETYNEQFF,TRBV10-1,few,.,TRBJ2-1
TGTGCCAGCAGCATAGGACAGCGCTCCTACGAGCAGTACTTC,CASSIGQRSYEQYF,TRBV9,few,.,TRBJ2-7
TGTGCCAGTGGTCGCAGGGTCCAAGAGACCCAGTACTTC,CASGRRVQETQYF,TRBV6-5,.,.,TRBJ2-5
TGTGCCAGCAGTTTAAGGACAGGGTACTATGGCTACACCTTC,CASSLRTGYYGYTF,TRBV28,.,TRBD1,TRBJ1-2
TGTGCCAGCAGCTACCAAGGACAGCTTCCCTATGGCTACACCTTC,CASSYQGQLPYGYTF,TRBV4-2,.,.,TRBJ1-2
TGCGCCAGCAGCTTGAACAGGGACACAGATACGCAGTATTTT,CASSLNRDTDTQYF,TRBV5-1,.,.,TRBJ2-3
TGTGCCAGCAGTGATCGCGGGAATGAGCAGTTCTTC,CASSDRGNEQFF,TRBV2,.,.,TRBJ2-1
TGTGCCAGCAGCTTTATTAGATCCCAAGCTTTCTTT,CASSFIRSQAFF,TRBV7-2,.,.,TRBJ1-1
TGCGCCAGCAGCCACCTGGGACTAGCGGGAGATACCGCCGGGGAGCTGTTTTTT,CASSHLGLAGDTAGELFF,TRBV4-1,.,TRBD2,TRBJ2-2
TGTGCCAGCACCCTGGGATACAGGGAGGGTGAAGCTTTCTTT,CASTLGYREGEAFF,TRBV28,.,.,TRBJ1-1
TGTGCCAGCAGCGTAGTAGACTATCAGTATGAGCAGTTCTTC,CASSVVDYQYEQFF,TRBV9,.,.,TRBJ2-1
TGCGCCAGCAGCCCACAGGGTTCGAAAAACACAGATACGCAGTATTTT,CASSPQGSKNTDTQYF,TRBV5-1,.,.,TRBJ2-3
TGTGCCAGCTCACCAAAGGGACTAGGGGATTATCAGCCCCAGCATTTT,CASSPKGLGDYQPQHF,TRBV18,many,.,TRBJ1-5
TGTGCCAGCAGCCTACGACAGGGGTTGGACACTGAAGCTTTCTTT,CASSLRQGLDTEAFF,TRBV7-9,.,TRBD1,TRBJ1-1
TGTGCCAGCTCACCCCCAGGGAGCACAGATACGCAGTATTTT,CASSPPGSTDTQYF,TRBV18,.,.,TRBJ2-3
TGCAGCGTTGACCGGGGAGAGTACAATGAGCAGTTCTTC,CSVDRGEYNEQFF,TRBV29-1,.,.,TRBJ2-1
TGCGCCAGCAGCCAAGTCGTCCACAGGAACCCCTCACCCGTGAACACTGAAGCTTTCTTT,CASSQVVHRNPSPVNTEAFF,TRBV4-3,once,.,TRBJ1-1
TGTGCCAGCAGTTTTGCAGGCCCAAGACCCGGGGAGCTGTTTTTT,CASSFAGPRPGELFF,TRBV28,.,.,TRBJ2-2
TGTGCCAGTAAGGATGGGACATCTTCGGCTTTCTTT,CASKDGTSSAFF,TRBV19,.,.,TRBJ1-1
TGCGCCAGCAGCCCCGGGGGAAGCGGGGGGGCCTCCTACAATGAGCAGTTCTTC,CASSPGGSGGASYNEQFF,TRBV5-1,.,TRBD2,TRBJ2-1
TGTGCCAGCAGTTCGTTTACAGGGACTGGAAACACCATATATTTT,CASSSFTGTGNTIYF,TRBV7-9,.,.,TRBJ1-3